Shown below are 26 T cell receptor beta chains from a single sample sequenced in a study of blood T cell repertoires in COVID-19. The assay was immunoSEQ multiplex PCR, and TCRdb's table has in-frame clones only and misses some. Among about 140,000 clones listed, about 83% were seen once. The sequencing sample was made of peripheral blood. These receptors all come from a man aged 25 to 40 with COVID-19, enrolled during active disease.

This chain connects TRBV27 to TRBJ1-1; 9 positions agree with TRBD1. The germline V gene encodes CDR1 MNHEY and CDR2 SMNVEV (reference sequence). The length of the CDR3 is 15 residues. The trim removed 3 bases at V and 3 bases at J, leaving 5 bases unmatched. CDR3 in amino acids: CASSFKTGGHTEAFF. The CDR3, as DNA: TGTGCCAGCAGTTTCAAAACAGGGGGCCACACTGAAGCTTTCTTT.

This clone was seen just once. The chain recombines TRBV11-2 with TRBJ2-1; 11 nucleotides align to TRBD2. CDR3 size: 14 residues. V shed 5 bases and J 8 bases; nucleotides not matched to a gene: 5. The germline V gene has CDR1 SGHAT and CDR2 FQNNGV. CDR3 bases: TGTGCCAGCAGCCCACTAGCGGGAGCCCATGAGCAGTTCTTC. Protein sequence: CASSPLAGAHEQFF.

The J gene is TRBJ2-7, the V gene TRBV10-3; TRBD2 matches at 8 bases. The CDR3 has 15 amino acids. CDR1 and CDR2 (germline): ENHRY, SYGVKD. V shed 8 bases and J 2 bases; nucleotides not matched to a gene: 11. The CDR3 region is CAIGPLAGGTYEQYF. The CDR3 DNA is TGTGCCATCGGACCTTTGGCGGGAGGAACCTACGAGCAGTACTTC.

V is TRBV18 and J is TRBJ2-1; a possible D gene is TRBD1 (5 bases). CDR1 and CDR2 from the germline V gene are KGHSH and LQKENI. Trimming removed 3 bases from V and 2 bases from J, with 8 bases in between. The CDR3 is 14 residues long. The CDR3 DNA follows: TGTGCCAGCTCACCCGCAGGGACCTACAATGAGCAGTTCTTC. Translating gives CASSPAGTYNEQFF. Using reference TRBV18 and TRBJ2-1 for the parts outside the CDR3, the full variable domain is NAGVMQNPRHLVRRRGQEARLRCSPMKGHSHVYWYRQLPEEGLKFMVYLQKENIIDESGMPKERFSAEFPKEGPSILRIQQVVRGDSAAYFCASSPAGTYNEQFFGPGTRLTVL.

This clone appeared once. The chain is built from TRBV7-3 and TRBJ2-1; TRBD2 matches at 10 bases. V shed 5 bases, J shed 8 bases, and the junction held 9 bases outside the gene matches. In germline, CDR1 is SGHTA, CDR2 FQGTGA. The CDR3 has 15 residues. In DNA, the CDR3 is TGTGCCAGCAGCCTCCCTAGCGGGAGTAGAGATGAGCAGTTCTTC. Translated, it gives CASSLPSGSRDEQFF.

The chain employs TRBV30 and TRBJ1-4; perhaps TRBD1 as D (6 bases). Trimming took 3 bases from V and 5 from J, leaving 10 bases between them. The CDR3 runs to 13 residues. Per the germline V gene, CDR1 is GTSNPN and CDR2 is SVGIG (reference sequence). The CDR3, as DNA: TGTGCCTGGAGAGGACAGATAAATGAAAAACTGTTTTTT. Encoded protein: CAWRGQINEKLFF.

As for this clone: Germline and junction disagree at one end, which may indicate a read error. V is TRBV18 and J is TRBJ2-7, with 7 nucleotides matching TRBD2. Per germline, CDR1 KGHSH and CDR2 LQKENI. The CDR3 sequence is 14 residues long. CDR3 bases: TGTGCCAGCTCCCCACGGGGGGACTCCTACGAGCAGTACTTC. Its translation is CASSPRGDSYEQYF.

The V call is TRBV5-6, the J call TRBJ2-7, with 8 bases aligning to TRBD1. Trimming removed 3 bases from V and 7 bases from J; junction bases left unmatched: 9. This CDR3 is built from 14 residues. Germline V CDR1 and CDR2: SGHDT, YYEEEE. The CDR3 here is CASSYRGSLWEQYF. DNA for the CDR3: TGTGCCAGCAGCTACAGGGGGTCCCTCTGGGAGCAGTACTTC.

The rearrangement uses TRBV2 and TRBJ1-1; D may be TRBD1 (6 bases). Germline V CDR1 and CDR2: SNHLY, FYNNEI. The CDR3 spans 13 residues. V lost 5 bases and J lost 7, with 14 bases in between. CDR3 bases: TGTGCCAGCAGTTCGGCTGAGGGGGATGAAGCTTTCTTT. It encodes CASSSAEGDEAFF.

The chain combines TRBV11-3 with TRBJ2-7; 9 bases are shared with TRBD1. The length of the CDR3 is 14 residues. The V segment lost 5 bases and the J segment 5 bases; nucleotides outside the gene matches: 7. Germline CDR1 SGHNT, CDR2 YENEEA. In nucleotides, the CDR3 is TGTGCCAGCAGCCCCGGGACAGGGATCCACGAGCAGTACTTC. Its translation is CASSPGTGIHEQYF.

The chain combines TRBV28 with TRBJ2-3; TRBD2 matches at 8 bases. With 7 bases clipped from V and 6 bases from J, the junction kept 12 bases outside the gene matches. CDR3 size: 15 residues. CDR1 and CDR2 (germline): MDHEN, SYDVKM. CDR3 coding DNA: TGTGCCAGCATGAATGGCGGGAGGAGGCTGGATACGCAGTATTTT. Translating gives CASMNGGRRLDTQYF.

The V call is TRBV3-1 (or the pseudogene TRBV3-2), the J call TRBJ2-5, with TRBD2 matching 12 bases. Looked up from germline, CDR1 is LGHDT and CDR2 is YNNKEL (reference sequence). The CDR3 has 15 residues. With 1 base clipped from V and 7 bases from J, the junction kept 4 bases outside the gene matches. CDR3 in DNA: TGTGCCAGCAGCCAAGGACTAGCGGGAGAAGGGACCCAGTACTTC. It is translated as CASSQGLAGEGTQYF.

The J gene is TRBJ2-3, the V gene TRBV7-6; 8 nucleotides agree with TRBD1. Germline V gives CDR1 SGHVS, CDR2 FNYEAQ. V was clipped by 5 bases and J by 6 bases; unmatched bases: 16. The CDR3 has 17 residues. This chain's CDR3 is CASSPTGGLLAGDTQYF. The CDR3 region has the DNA TGTGCCAGCAGCCCAACAGGGGGACTCCTCGCGGGGGATACGCAGTATTTT.

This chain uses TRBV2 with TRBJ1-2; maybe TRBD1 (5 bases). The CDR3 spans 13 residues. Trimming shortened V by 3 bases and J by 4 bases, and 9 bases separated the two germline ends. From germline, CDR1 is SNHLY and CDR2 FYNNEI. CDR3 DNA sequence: TGTGCCAGCAGTGAGGGGGGGTTCTATGGCTACACCTTC. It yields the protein CASSEGGFYGYTF.

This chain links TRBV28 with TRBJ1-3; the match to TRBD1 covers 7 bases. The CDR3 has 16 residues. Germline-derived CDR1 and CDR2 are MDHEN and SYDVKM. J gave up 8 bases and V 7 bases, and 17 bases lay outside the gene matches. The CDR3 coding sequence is TGTGCCAGCATAAAGACAGGGACGTTAAGTCGGGACACCATATATTTT. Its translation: CASIKTGTLSRDTIYF.

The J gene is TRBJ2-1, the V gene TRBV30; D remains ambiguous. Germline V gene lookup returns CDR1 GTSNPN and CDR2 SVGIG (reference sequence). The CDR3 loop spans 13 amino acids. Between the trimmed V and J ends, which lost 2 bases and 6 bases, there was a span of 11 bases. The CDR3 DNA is TGTGCCTGGAGTAGCGCGGTGCTCAATGAGCAGTTCTTC. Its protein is CAWSSAVLNEQFF. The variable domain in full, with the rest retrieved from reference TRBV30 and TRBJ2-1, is SQTIHQWPATLVQPVGSPLSLECTVEGTSNPNLYWYRQAAGRGLQLLFYSVGIGQISSEVPQNLSASRPQDRQFILSSKKLLLSDSGFYLCAWSSAVLNEQFFGPGTRLTVL.

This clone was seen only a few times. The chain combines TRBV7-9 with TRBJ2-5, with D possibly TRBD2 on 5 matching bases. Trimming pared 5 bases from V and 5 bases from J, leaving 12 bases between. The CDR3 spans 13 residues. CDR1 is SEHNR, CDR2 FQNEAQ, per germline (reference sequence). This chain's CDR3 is CASSPGSLETQYF. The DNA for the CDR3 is TGTGCCAGCAGCCCGGGGAGTCTCGAGACCCAGTACTTC.

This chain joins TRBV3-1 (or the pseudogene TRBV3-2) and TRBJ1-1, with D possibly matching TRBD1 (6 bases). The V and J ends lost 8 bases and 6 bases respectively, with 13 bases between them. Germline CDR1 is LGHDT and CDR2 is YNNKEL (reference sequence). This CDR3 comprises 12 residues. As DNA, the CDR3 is TGTGCCAGCGGCGTCGCAGGGGCTGAAGCTTTCTTT. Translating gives CASGVAGAEAFF.

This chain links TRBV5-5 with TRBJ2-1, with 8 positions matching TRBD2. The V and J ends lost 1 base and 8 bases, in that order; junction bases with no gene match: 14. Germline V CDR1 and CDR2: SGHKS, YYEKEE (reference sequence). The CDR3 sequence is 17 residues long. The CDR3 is CASSLSLRGTGGHEQFF. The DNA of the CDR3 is TGTGCCAGCAGCTTGTCCCTGAGGGGGACGGGGGGGCATGAGCAGTTCTTC.

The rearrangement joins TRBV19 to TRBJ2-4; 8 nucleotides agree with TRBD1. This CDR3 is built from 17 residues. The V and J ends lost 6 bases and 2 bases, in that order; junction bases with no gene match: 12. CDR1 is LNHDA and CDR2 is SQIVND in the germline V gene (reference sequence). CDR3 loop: CASSIRPGGASKNIQYF. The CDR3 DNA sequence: TGTGCCAGTAGCATTCGGCCAGGGGGCGCGTCCAAAAACATTCAGTACTTC.

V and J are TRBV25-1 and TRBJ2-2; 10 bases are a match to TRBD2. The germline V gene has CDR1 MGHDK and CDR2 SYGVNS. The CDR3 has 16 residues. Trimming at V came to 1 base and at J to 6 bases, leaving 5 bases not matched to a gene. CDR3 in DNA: TGTGCCAGCAGTGAATCCCTAGCGGGAGTCGCCGGGGAGCTGTTTTTT. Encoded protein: CASSESLAGVAGELFF.

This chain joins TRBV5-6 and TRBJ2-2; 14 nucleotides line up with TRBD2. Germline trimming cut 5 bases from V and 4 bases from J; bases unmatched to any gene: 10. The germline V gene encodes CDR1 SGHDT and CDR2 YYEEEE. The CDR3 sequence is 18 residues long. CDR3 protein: CASSKAGTSGRGTGELFF. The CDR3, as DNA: TGTGCCAGCAGTAAGGCCGGGACTAGCGGGAGAGGCACCGGGGAGCTGTTTTTT.

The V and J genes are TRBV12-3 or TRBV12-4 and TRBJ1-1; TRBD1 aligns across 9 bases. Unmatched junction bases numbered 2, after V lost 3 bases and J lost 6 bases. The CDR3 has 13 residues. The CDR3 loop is CASSFDRGAEAFF. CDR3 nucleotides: TGTGCCAGCAGTTTCGACAGGGGGGCTGAAGCTTTCTTT.

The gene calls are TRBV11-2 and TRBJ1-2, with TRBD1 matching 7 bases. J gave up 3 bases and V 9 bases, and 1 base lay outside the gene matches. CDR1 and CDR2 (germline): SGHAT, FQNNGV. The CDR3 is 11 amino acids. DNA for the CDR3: TGTGCCAGTGGACAGGACTATGGCTACACCTTC. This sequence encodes CASGQDYGYTF.

The CDR3: CAISELSRAGARGDEQFF. The CDR3 bases are TGTGCCATCAGTGAGCTTTCACGCGCGGGGGCGAGGGGAGATGAGCAGTTCTTC. The chain uses TRBV10-3 and TRBJ2-1; tentatively, D is TRBD2 (7 bases). The CDR3 extends over 18 amino acids. Trimming left V 2 bases short and J 8 bases short, with 25 bases between. The germline gives CDR1 ENHRY, CDR2 SYGVKD.

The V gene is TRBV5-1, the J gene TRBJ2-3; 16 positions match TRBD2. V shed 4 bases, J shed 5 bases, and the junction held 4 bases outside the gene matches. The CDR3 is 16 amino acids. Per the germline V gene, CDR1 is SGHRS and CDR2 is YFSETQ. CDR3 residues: CASSGTSGRGKDTQYF. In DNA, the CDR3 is TGCGCCAGCAGCGGGACTAGCGGGAGGGGTAAAGATACGCAGTATTTT. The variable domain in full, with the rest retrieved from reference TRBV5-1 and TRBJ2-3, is KAGVTQTPRYLIKTRGQQVTLSCSPISGHRSVSWYQQTPGQGLQFLFEYFSETQRNKGNFPGRFSGRQFSNSRSEMNVSTLELGDSALYLCASSGTSGRGKDTQYFGPGTRLTVL.